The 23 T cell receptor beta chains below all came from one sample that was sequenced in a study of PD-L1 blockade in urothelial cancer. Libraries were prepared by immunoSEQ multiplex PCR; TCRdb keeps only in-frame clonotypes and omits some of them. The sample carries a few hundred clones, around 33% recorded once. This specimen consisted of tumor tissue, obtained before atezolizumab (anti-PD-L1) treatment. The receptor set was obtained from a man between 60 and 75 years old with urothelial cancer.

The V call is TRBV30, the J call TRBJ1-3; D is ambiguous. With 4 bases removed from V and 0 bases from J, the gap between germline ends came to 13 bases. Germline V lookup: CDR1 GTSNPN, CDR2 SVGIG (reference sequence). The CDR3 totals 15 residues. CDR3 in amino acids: CAWKAADLSGNTIYF. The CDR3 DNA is TGTGCCTGGAAGGCGGCTGACCTCTCTGGAAACACCATATATTTT.

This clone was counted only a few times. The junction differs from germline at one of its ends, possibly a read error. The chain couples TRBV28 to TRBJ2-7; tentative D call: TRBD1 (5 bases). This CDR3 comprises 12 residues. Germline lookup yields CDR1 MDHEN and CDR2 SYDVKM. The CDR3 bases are TGTGCCAGCAGTTTACAGGGCTACGAGCAATACTTC. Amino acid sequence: CASSLQGYEQYF. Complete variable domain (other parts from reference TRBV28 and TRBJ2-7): DVKVTQSSRYLVKRTGEKVFLECVQDMDHENMFWYRQDPGLGLRLIYFSYDVKMKEKGDIPEGYSVSREKKERFSLILESASTNQTSMYLCASSLQGYEQYFGPGTRLTVT.

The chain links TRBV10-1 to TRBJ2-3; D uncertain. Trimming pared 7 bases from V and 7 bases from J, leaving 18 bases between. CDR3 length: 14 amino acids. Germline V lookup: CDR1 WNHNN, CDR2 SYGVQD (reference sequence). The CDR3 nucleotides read TGCGCCAGCAACGCGGATACCCAAGCATATACGCAGTATTTT. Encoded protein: CASNADTQAYTQYF.

Here the CDR3 reads CASSYERNTEAFF. The CDR3 nucleotides are TGTGCCAGCAGTTACGAGCGGAACACTGAAGCTTTCTTT. The J gene is TRBJ1-1, the V gene TRBV6-8; no clear D. The CDR3 sequence is 13 residues long. Per germline, CDR1 MNHGY and CDR2 SAAAGT. Trimming took off 2 bases at V and 1 base at J, with 5 bases between the two ends.

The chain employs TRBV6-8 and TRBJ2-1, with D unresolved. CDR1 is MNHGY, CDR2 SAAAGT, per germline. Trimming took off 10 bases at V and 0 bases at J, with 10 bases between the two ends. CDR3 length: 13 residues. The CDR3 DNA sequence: TGTGCCAACCGGCAGGACTCCTACAATGAGCAGTTCTTC. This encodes CANRQDSYNEQFF.

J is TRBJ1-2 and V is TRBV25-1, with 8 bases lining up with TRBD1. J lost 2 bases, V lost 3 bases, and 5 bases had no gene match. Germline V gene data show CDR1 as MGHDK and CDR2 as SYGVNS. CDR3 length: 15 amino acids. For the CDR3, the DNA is TGTGCCAGCAGTGACCGGACAGGGCGCAACTATGGCTACACCTTC. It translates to CASSDRTGRNYGYTF.

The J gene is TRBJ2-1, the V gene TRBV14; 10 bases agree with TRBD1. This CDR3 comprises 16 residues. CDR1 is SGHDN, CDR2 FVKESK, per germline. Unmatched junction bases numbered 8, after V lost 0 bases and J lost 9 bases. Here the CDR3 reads CASSQEGDRGTGEQFF. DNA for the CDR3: TGTGCCAGCAGCCAAGAGGGGGACAGGGGAACGGGTGAGCAGTTCTTC.

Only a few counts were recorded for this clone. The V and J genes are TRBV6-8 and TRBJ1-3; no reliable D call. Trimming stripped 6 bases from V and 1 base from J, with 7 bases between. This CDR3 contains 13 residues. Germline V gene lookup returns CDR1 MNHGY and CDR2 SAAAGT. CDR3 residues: CASSGVSGNTIYF. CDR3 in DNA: TGTGCCAGCAGCGGGGTGTCTGGAAACACCATATATTTT.

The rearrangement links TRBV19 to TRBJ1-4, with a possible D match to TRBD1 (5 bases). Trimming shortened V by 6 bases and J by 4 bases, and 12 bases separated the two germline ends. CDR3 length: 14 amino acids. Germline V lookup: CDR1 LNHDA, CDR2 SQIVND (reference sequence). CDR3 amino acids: CASSFQGDNEKLFF. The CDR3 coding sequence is TGTGCCAGTAGCTTCCAGGGTGATAATGAAAAACTGTTTTTT.

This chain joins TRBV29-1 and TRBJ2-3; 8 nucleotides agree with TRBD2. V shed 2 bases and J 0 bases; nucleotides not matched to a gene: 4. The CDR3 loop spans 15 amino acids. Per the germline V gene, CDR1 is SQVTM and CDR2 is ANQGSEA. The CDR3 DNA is TGCAGCGTTGAAATAGCGGGATTGAGCACAGATACGCAGTATTTT. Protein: CSVEIAGLSTDTQYF.

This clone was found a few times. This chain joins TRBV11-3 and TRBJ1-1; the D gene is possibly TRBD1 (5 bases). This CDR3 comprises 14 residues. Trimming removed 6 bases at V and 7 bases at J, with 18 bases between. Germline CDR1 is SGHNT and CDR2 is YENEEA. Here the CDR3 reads CASSSSPGDYEAFF. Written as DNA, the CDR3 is TGTGCCAGCAGTTCTAGCCCGGGGGATTATGAAGCTTTCTTT.

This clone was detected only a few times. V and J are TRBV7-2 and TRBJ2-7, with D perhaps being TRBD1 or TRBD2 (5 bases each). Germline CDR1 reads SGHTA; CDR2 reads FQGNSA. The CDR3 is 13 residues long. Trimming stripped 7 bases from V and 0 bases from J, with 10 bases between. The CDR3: CASTPGTSYEQYF. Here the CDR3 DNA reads TGTGCCAGCACCCCCGGGACCTCCTACGAGCAGTACTTC.

The CDR3 DNA reads as TGTGCCACCAAAACCGGGACTCATGCTAATGAAAAACTGTTTTTT. It is translated as CATKTGTHANEKLFF. The genes are TRBV19 and TRBJ1-4, with D tentatively TRBD1 (5 bases). This CDR3 is built from 15 residues. Trimming took off 10 bases at V and 3 bases at J, with 18 bases between the two ends. Per the germline V gene, CDR1 is LNHDA and CDR2 is SQIVND (reference sequence).

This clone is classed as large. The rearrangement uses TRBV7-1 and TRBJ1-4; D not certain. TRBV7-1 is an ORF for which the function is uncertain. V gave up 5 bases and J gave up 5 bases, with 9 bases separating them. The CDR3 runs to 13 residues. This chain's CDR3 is CASSREANEKLFF. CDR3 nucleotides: TGTGCCAGCAGCCGCGAGGCAAATGAAAAACTGTTTTTT.

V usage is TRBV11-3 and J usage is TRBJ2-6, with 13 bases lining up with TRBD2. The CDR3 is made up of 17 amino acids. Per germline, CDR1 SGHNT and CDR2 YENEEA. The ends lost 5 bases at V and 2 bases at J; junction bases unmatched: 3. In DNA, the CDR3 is TGTGCCAGCAGCCCCACTAGCGGGAGGGCTGGGGCCAACGTCCTGACTTTC. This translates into CASSPTSGRAGANVLTF.

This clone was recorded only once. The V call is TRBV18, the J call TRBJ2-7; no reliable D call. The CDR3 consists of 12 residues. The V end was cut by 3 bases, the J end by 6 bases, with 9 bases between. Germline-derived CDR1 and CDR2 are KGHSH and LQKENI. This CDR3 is CASSPLGGEQYF. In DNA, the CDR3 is TGTGCCAGCTCACCCCTAGGTGGCGAGCAGTACTTC.

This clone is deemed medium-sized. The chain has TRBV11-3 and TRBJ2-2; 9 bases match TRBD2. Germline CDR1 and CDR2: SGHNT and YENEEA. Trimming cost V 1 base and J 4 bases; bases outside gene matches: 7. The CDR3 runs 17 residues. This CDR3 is CASSLGGGTSTTGELFF. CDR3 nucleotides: TGTGCCAGCAGCTTAGGCGGGGGGACTAGCACCACCGGGGAGCTGTTTTTT.

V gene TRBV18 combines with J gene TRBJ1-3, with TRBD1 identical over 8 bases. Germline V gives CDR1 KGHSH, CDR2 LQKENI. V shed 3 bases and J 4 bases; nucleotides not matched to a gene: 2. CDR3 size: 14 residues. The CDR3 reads CASSPTGAGNTIYF. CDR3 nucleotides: TGTGCCAGCTCACCGACAGGGGCAGGAAACACCATATATTTT.

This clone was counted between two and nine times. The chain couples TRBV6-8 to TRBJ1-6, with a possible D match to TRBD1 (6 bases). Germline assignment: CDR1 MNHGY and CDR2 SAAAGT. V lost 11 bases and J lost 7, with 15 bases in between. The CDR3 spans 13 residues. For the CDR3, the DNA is TGTGCCGGCCAACAGGGCTCAAATTCACCCCTCCACTTT. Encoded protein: CAGQQGSNSPLHF.

The CDR3 bases are TGTGCCAGTAGTAAGGGCAGCACCCATAGCACAGATACGCAGTATTTT. It is translated as CASSKGSTHSTDTQYF. V and J are TRBV19 and TRBJ2-3; D is uncertain. The CDR3 is 16 amino acids. Per the germline V gene, CDR1 is LNHDA and CDR2 is SQIVND (reference sequence). V lost 4 bases and J lost 0, with 14 bases in between.

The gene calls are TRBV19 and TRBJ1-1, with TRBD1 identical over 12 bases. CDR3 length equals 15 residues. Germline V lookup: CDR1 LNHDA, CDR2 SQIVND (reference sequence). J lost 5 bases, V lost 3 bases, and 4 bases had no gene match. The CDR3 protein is CASSMGQGASTEAFF. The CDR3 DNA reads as TGTGCCAGTAGTATGGGACAGGGGGCAAGTACTGAAGCTTTCTTT.

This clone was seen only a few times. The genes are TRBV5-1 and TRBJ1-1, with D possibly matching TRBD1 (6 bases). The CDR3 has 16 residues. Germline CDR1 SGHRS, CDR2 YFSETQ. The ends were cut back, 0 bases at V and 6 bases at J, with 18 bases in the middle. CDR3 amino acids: CASSLGPQPGESEAFF. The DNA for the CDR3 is TGCGCCAGCAGCTTGGGTCCGCAGCCAGGGGAGTCTGAAGCTTTCTTT. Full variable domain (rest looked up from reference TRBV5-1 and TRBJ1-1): KAGVTQTPRYLIKTRGQQVTLSCSPISGHRSVSWYQQTPGQGLQFLFEYFSETQRNKGNFPGRFSGRQFSNSRSEMNVSTLELGDSALYLCASSLGPQPGESEAFFGQGTRLTVV.

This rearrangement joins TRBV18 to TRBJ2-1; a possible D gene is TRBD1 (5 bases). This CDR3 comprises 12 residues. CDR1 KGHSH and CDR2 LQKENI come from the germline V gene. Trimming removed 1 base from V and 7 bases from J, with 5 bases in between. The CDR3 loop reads CASSPQGNEQFF. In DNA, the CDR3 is TGTGCCAGCTCACCACAGGGGAATGAGCAGTTCTTC.